This TCR beta chain derives from a study of identical twins. The V gene lost 2 bases and the J gene lost 1 base, with 5 bases spanning the gap. Germline V gene sequence: CDR1 LGHDT, CDR2 YNNKEL (reference sequence). The CDR3 consists of 13 residues. TCRdb independently ran MiXCR on the 5' RACE reads; one entry per CDR3 protein. The table lists roughly 250,000 distinct CDR3 sequences, about 7% of them singletons, with roughly 3.6% in the top ten. These data are also associated with another study on yellow fever vaccine responses in identical twins.

What was sequenced was memory (CD45RO+) T cells sorted from blood. This sequence joins TRBV3-1 and TRBJ1-1; no clear D gene. This receptor was obtained from a woman aged 18 to 35 in good health. CDR3 in amino acids: CASSQHRNTEAFF. For the CDR3, the DNA is TGTGCCAGCAGCCAACACAGGAACACTGAAGCTTTCTTT.